This section outlines one T cell receptor (beta chain) sequence together with its context. What it recognizes is unknown. Profiled with immunoSEQ multiplex PCR; TCRdb holds only in-frame clones, not every one. The sample carries roughly 30,000 clones, 92% recorded once. This sample was included in a study of OX40 agonist ivuxolimab in advanced cancers. Study-level results: At 0.1 to 3.0 mg/kg, CD4+ and CD8+ blood T cells expanded clonally by week 6. Low normalized clonal expansion also occurred in some nonresponding patients.

Germline V gene sequence: CDR1 LNHDA, CDR2 SQIVND (reference sequence). Losses at the gene ends were 5 bases for V and 4 bases for J; bases not matched to a gene: 8. The CDR3 is 16 amino acids. The chain recombines TRBV19 with TRBJ2-3; 11 bases fit TRBD1. This clonotype was obtained from an adult with an advanced solid tumor such as melanoma, head and neck, liver or kidney cancer. The specimen comprised CD4+ or CD8+ T cells sorted from blood, sampled in a trial of the OX40 agonist ivuxolimab. CDR3 nucleotides: TGTGCCAGTAGTCCTGCCGGGACAGGGGGGGCAGATACGCAGTATTTT. Translating it yields CASSPAGTGGADTQYF.